The clone carrying this T cell receptor beta chain appeared once. Antigen: not known. The sample comes from a study of T cell responses to AZD1222 COVID-19 vaccine. Whether given at about 4 or about 12 weeks, second doses were pooled. General study findings and limits: It was only six AZD1222 recipients who were seropositive at baseline. The study reported that nearly half of spike-specific TCRs target unmutated variant regions. Spike-specific TCR breadth and depth went up after people got two AZD1222 doses.

Profiling relied on immunoSEQ multiplex PCR, and the TCRdb table lists in-frame clones only, not all of them. The sample lists 90,000 to 150,000 clones; 75% to 90% were seen once. The CDR3 sequence is 15 residues long. Trimming took 4 bases from V and 8 from J, leaving 17 bases between them. Per germline, CDR1 MNHEY and CDR2 SVGEGT. Sequenced here: peripheral blood, sampled 28 days after the second AZD1222 dose. The J gene is TRBJ1-4, the V gene TRBV6-2 or TRBV6-3; D is unresolved. This receptor was obtained from an adult who received the AZD1222 COVID-19 vaccine. The CDR3 is CASSSLVWVREKLFF. The CDR3 DNA sequence: TGTGCCAGCAGTTCCCTCGTGTGGGTGAGGGAAAAACTGTTTTTT.